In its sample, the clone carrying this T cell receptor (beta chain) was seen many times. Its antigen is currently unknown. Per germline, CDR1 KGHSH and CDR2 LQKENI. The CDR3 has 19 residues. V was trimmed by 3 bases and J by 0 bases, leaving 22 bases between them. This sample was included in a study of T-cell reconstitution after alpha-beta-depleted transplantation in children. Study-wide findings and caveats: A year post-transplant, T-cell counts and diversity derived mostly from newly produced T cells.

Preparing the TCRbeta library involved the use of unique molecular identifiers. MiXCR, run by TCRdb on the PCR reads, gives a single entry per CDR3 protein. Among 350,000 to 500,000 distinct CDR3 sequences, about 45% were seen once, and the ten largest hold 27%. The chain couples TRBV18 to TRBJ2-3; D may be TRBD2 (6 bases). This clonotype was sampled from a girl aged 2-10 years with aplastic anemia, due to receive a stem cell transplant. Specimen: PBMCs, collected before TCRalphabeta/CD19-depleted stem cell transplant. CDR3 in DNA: TGTGCCAGCTCACCCTTACGTGTGGCTTCGAGCGGGAGCACAGATACGCAGTATTTT. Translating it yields CASSPLRVASSGSTDTQYF.